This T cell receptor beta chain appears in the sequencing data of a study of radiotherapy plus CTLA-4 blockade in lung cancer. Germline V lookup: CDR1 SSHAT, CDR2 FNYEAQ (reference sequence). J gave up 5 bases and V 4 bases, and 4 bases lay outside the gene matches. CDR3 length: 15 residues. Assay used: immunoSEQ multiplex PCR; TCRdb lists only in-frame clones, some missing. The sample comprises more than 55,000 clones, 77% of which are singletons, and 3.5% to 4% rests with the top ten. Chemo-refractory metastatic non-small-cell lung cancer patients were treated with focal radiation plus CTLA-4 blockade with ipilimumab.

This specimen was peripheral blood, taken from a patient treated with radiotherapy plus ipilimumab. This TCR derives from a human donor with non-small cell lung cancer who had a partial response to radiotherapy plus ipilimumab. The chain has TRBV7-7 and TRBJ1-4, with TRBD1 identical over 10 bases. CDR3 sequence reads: CASSSGTGENEKLFF. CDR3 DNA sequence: TGTGCCAGCAGCTCTGGGACAGGGGAAAATGAAAAACTGTTTTTT.